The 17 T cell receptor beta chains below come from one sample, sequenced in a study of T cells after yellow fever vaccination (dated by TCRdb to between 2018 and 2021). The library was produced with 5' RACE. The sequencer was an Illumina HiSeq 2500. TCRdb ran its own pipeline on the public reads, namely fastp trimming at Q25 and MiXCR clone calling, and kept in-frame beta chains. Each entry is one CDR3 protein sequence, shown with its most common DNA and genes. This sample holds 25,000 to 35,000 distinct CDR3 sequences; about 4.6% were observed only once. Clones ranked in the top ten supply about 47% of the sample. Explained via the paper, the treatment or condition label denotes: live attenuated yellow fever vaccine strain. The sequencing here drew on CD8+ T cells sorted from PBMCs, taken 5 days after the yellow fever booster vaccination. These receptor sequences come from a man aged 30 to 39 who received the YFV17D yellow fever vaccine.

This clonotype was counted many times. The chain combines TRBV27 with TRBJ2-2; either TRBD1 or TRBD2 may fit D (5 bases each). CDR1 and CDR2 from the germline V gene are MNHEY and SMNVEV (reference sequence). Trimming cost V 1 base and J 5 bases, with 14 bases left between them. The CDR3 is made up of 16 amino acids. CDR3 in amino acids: CASSLFGGEGTGELFF. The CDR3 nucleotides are TGTGCCAGCAGTTTATTTGGGGGAGAGGGTACCGGGGAGCTGTTTTTT.

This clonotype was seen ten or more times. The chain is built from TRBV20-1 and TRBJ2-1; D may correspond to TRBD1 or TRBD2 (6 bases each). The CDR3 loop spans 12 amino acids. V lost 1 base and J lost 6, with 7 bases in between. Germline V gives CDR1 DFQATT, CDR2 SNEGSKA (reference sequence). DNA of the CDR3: TGCAGTGCTAGAGGGGGGGCCAATGAGCAGTTCTTC. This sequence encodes CSARGGANEQFF.

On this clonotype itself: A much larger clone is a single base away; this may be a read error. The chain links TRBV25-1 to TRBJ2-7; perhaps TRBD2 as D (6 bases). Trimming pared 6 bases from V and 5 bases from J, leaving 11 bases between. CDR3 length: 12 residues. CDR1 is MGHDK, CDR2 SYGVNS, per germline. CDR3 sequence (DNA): TGTGCCAGCAGCAGGAGGGACCACGAGCAGTACTTC. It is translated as CASSRRDHEQYF.

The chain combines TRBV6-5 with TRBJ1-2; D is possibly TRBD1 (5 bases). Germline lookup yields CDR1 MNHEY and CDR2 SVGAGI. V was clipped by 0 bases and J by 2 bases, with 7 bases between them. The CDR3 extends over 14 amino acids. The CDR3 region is CASSYSGANYGYTF. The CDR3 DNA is TGTGCCAGCAGTTACTCCGGGGCCAACTATGGCTACACCTTC.

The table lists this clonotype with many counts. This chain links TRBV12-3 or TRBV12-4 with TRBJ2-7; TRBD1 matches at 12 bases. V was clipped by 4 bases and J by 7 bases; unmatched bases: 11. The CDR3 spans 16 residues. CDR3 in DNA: TGTGCCAGCAGTTCTTGGCCGGGACAGGGGGCGCGAGAGCAGTACTTC. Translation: CASSSWPGQGAREQYF.

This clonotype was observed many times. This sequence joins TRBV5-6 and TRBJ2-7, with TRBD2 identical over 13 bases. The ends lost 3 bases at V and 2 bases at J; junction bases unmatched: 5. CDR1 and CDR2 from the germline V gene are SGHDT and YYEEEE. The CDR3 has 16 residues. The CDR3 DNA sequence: TGTGCCAGCAGCTCCGGGACTAGCGGGACCGCCTACGAGCAGTACTTC. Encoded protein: CASSSGTSGTAYEQYF.

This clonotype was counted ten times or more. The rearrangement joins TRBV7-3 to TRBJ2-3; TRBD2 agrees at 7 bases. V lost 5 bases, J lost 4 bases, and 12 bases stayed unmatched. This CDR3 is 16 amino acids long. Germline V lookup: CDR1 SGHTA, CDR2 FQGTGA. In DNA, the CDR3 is TGTGCCAGCAGCCCTTCCGGGACTATTTTCGCAGATACGCAGTATTTT. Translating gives CASSPSGTIFADTQYF.

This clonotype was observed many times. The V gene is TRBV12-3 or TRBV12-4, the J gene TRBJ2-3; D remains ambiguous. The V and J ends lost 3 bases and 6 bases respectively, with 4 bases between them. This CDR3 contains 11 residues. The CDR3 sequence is CASSFGDTQYF. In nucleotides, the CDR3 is TGTGCCAGCAGTTTTGGTGATACGCAGTATTTT.

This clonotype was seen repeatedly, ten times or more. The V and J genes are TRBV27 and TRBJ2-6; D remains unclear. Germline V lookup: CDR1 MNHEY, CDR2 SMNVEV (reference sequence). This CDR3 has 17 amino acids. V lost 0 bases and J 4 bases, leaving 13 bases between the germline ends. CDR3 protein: CASSLSPGPLGANVLTF. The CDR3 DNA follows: TGTGCCAGCAGTTTATCTCCCGGACCGCTCGGGGCCAACGTCCTGACTTTC.

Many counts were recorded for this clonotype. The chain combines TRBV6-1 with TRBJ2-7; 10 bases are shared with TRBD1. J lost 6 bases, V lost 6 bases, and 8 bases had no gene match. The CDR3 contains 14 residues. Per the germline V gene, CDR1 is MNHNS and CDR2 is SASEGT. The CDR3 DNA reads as TGTGCCAGCAGGGAGGGACAGGGGTATTCCGAGCAGTACTTC. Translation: CASREGQGYSEQYF.

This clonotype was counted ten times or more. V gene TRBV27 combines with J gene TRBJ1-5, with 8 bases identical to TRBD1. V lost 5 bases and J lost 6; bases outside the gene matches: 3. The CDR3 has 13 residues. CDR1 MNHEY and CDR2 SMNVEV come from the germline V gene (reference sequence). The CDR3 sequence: CASSPGGAQPQHF. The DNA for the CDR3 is TGTGCCAGCAGTCCAGGGGGCGCTCAGCCCCAGCATTTT.

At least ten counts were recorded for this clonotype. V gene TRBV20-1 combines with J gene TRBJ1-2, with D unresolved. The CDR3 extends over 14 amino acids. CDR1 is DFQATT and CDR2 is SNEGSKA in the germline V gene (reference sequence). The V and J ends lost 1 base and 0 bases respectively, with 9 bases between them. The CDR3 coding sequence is TGCAGTGCTAGAGGCCCCTTAGCTAACTATGGCTACACCTTC. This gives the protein CSARGPLANYGYTF.

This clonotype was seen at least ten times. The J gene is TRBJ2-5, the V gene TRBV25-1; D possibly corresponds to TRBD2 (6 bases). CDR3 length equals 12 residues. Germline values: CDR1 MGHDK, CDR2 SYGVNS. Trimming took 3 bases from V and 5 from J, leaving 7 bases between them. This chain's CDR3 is CASSDGSETQYF. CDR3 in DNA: TGTGCCAGCAGTGACGGGAGCGAGACCCAGTACTTC.

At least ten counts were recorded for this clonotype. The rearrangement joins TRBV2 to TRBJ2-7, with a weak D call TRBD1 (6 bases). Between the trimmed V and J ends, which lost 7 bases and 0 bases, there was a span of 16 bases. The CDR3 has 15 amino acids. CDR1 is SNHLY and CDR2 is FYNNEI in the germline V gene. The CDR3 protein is CASITGTLVSYEQYF. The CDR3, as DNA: TGTGCCAGCATAACCGGGACACTCGTCTCCTACGAGCAGTACTTC.

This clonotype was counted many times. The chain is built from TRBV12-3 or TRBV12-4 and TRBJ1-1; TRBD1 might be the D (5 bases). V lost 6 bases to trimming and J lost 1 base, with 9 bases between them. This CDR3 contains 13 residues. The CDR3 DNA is TGTGCCAGCAGAGGGGAGAGGAACACTGAAGCTTTCTTT. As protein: CASRGERNTEAFF.

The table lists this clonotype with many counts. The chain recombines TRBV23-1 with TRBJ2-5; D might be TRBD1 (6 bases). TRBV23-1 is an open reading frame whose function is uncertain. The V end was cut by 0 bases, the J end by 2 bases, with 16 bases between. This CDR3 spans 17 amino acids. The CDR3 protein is CASSQSGAQRGQETQYF. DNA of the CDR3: TGCGCCAGCAGTCAATCGGGGGCCCAGAGGGGGCAAGAGACCCAGTACTTC.

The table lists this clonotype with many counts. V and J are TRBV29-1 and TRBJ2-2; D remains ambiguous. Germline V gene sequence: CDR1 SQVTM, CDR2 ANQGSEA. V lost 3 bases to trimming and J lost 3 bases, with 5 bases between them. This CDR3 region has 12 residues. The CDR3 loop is CSVDQDTGELFF. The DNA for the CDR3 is TGCAGCGTTGACCAGGACACCGGGGAGCTGTTTTTT.